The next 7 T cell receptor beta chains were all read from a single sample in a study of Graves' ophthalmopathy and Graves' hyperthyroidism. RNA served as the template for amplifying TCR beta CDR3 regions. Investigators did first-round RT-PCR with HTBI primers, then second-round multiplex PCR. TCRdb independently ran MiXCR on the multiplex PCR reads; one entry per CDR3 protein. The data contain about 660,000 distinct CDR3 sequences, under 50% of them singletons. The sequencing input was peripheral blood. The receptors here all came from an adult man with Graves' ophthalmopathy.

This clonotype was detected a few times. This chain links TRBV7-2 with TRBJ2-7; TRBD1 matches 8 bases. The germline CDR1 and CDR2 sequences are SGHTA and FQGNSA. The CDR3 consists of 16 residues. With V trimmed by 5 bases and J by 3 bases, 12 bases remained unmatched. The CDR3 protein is CASSQALGQGFYEQYF. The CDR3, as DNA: TGTGCCAGCAGCCAAGCCCTCGGACAGGGTTTCTACGAGCAGTACTTC.

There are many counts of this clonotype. CDR3 residues: CASSFTGGASGYTF. The CDR3 DNA sequence: TGTGCCAGCAGTTTTACAGGGGGCGCGAGTGGCTACACCTTC. This chain joins TRBV12-3 or TRBV12-4 and TRBJ1-2; 9 nucleotides line up with TRBD1. There are 14 residues in the CDR3. Trimming cost V 3 bases and J 7 bases; bases outside gene matches: 6.

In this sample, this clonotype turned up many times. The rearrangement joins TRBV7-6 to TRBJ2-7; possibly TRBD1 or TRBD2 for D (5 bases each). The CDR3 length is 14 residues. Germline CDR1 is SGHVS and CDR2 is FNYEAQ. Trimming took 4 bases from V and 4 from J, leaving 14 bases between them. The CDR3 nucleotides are TGTGCCAGCAGCTCCCGGGACGGTCCATACGAGCAGTACTTC. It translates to CASSSRDGPYEQYF.

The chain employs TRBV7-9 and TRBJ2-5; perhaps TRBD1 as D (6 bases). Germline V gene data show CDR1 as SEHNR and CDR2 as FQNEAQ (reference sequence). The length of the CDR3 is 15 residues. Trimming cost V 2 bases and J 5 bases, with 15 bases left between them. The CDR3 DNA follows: TGTGCCAGCAGCTTACACAGTTCAGGGGTGGAGACCCAGTACTTC. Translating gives CASSLHSSGVETQYF.

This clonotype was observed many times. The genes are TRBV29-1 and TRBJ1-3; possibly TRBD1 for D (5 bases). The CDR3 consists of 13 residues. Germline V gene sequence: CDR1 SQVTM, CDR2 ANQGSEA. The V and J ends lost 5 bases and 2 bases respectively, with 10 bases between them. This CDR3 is CSVHPGAGNTIYF. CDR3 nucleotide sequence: TGCAGCGTTCATCCGGGGGCTGGAAACACCATATATTTT.

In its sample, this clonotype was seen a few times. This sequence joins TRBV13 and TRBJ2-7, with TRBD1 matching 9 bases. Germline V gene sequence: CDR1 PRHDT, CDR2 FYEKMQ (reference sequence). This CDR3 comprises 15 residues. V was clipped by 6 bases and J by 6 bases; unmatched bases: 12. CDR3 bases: TGTGCCAGCAGTCTCTTTCCGGGACAGGGCAGCGAGCAGTACTTC. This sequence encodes CASSLFPGQGSEQYF.

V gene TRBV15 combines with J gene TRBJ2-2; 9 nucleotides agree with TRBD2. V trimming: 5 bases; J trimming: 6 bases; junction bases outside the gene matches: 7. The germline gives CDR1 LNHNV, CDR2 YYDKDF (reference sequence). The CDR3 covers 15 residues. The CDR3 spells CATSGLAGVAGELFF. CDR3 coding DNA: TGTGCCACCAGCGGCTTAGCGGGAGTTGCCGGGGAGCTGTTTTTT.